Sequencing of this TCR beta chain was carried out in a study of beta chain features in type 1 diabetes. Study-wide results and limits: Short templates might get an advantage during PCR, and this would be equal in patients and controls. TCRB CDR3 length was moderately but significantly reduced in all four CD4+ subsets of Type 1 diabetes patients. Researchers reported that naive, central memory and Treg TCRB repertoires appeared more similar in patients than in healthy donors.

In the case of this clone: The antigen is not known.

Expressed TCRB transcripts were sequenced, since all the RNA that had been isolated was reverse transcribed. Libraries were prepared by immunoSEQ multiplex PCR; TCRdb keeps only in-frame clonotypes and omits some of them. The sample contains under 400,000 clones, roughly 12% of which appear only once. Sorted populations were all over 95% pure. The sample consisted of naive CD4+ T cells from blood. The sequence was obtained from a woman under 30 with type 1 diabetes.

The CDR3 sequence: CASRRDSYEQYF. The DNA of the CDR3 is TGTGCCAGCAGGAGGGACAGCTACGAGCAGTACTTC. The chain links TRBV6-6 to TRBJ2-7, with TRBD1 matching over 7 bases. With V trimmed by 6 bases and J by 3 bases, 2 bases remained unmatched. CDR3 length: 12 amino acids. The germline V gene encodes CDR1 MNHNY and CDR2 SVGAGI (reference sequence).